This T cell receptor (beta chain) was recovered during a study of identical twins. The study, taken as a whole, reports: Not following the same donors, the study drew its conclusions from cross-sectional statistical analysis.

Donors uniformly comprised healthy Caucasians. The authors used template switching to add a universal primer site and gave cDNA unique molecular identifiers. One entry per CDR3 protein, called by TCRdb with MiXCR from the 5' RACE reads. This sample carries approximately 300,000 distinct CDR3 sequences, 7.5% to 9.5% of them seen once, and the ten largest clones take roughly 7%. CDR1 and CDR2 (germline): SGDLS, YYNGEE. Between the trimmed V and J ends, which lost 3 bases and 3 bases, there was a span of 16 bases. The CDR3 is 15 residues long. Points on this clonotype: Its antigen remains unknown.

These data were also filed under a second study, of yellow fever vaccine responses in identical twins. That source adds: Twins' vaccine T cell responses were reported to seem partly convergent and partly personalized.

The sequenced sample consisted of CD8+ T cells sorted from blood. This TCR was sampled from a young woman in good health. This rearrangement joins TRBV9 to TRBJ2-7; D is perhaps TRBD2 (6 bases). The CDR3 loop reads CASSGRPGEDYEQYF. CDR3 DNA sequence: TGTGCCAGCAGCGGACGCCCGGGAGAAGACTACGAGCAGTACTTC.